This T cell receptor beta chain was profiled in a study of siplizumab effects on memory and regulatory T cells (dated by TCRdb to between 2018 and 2021). Looking at the study overall: The effect of the anti-CD2 antibody siplizumab on alloreactive T-cell subsets was examined in allogeneic mixed lymphocyte reactions constructed from human PBMCs.

The CDR3, cysteine through phenylalanine, is 14 amino acids long. Only CDR3 DNA remains: 42 bases, in frame from the first base. Compared with germline, V lacks 3 bases and J lacks 5 bases; bases without a gene match: 4. CDR1 SGHVS and CDR2 FNYEAQ are derived from the germline V gene. TCRbeta CDR3 sequencing was performed on sorted unstimulated T cells and on proliferating T cells recovered from mixed lymphocyte reactions. Fresh whole blood from 9 to 11 HLA-typed healthy donors was used as the source from which PBMCs were isolated. Unstimulated CD4+ non-regulatory T cells were FACS-sorted to map the origin of alloreactive clones. Comments on this clone: Its specific antigen is unknown. Base qualities are not provided; no much larger clone lies one nucleotide away.

The library was generated by the immunoSEQ multiplex PCR assay. Each sample had around 100,000 TCR templates assayed by the deep sequencing platform. Genomic DNA extracted from sorted T cells was used for TCRbeta CDR3 sequencing. On the study's bioinformatics: The R programming language was used for the clonal analysis of the TCRbeta CDR3 data. Comparing unstimulated samples against CFSE-low samples taken after the reaction was how alloreactive CD4+ and CD8+ clones were defined. By matching sequences to the repertoires of sorted unstimulated Treg and non-Treg cells, each alloreactive CD4+ clone was assigned a regulatory or non-regulatory origin. The source is immuneACCESS, and TCRdb retained only in-frame sequences with V and J called. Part of the clones is not carried over; for the studies checked, unresolved V genes explain less than half of this, and the remainder is unexplained. That table gives V, J and clone size, and the DNA gave D and trimming. This sample comprises more than 95,000 clones, roughly 94% of them detected only once. Of the sample, under 2% is held by the ten largest clones.

Overall results and qualifications from the work: No functional confirmation was obtained for the suppressive function of proliferating Tregs from siplizumab cultures. Siplizumab significantly lowered the cumulative frequency of alloreactive sequences that could be traced to unstimulated CD4+ memory T cells. Because sequences at frequencies below about 10^-5 were poorly captured, only a minor fraction of alloreactive clones could be mapped back to unstimulated subsets. For roughly 75-96% of proliferating CD4+ or CD8+ clones, no naive or memory phenotype could be assigned. Compared with memory T cells, unstimulated naive T cells appeared more diverse, and naive cells seemed to make a substantial contribution to the alloresponse. Of the alloreactive CD4+ clones that could be mapped, the Treg-derived share averaged roughly 69% with siplizumab compared with around 25% in control reactions.

The sample taken for sequencing was non-Treg CD4+ T cells sorted from blood. The cell subset or site label of this sample denotes: FACS-sorted unstimulated CD4+ non-regulatory T cells. This TCR was recovered from a human donor in good health. The rearrangement combines TRBV7-6 with TRBJ2-3; a stretch of 8 junction bases matches TRBD2. The nucleotides read TGTGCCAGCAGCTTCCCGGGGGGGTTAGATACGCAGTATTTT. This translates into CASSFPGGLDTQYF.